One sample yielded the 27 T cell receptor beta chains listed below, sequenced in a study of blood T cell repertoires in COVID-19. The method was immunoSEQ multiplex PCR; TCRdb's version includes in-frame clones alone and lacks a portion of them. The sample consists of around 47,000 clones, approximately 90% of them appearing once. Sequenced material: peripheral blood. These receptors were taken from a man in his forties or fifties with COVID-19, enrolled during active disease.

This clone has more than one count but fewer than ten. The chain employs TRBV4-1 and TRBJ1-1; possible D gene TRBD1, 5 bases. Germline V gene lookup returns CDR1 MGHRA and CDR2 YSYEKL. V was trimmed by 4 bases and J by 4 bases, leaving 13 bases between them. The CDR3 contains 14 residues. The CDR3 coding sequence is TGCGCCAGCAGCCCCGGGCCCCAGGGCACTGAAGCTTTCTTT. Protein sequence: CASSPGPQGTEAFF.

This chain joins TRBV5-4 and TRBJ1-6; D is undetermined. The CDR3 has 14 amino acids. The germline CDR1 and CDR2 sequences are SGHNT and YYREEE (reference sequence). Trimming took off 5 bases at V and 10 bases at J, with 16 bases between the two ends. This CDR3 is CASSLDLAGSPLHF. The CDR3 nucleotides read TGTGCCAGCAGTCTGGACCTGGCGGGGTCACCCCTCCACTTT.

This chain links TRBV10-3 with TRBJ2-3; 7 bases are shared with TRBD2. This CDR3 spans 17 amino acids. V was clipped by 2 bases and J by 8 bases; unmatched bases: 16. Germline V gene sequence: CDR1 ENHRY, CDR2 SYGVKD. The chain's CDR3 is CAISEPGGLAAEGTQYF. As DNA, the CDR3 is TGTGCCATCAGTGAGCCCGGTGGGCTAGCGGCAGAGGGTACGCAGTATTTT.

V gene TRBV28 combines with J gene TRBJ2-7, with a tentative D call TRBD2 (6 bases). Trimming cost V 2 bases and J 0 bases, with 11 bases left between them. This CDR3 has 15 residues. Germline CDR1 MDHEN, CDR2 SYDVKM. The chain's CDR3 is CASSLNGSPSYEQYF. DNA of the CDR3: TGTGCCAGCAGTTTAAACGGGAGTCCCTCCTACGAGCAGTACTTC. Filled out from reference TRBV28 and TRBJ2-7, the complete variable domain reads DVKVTQSSRYLVKRTGEKVFLECVQDMDHENMFWYRQDPGLGLRLIYFSYDVKMKEKGDIPEGYSVSREKKERFSLILESASTNQTSMYLCASSLNGSPSYEQYFGPGTRLTVT.

This chain links TRBV28 with TRBJ1-1; 9 bases are a match to TRBD1. The CDR3 consists of 12 residues. V lost 6 bases to trimming and J lost 4 bases; unmatched junction nucleotides: 0. Germline V lookup: CDR1 MDHEN, CDR2 SYDVKM. CDR3 DNA sequence: TGTGCCAGCAGGACAGGGGGCACTGAAGCTTTCTTT. Its protein product is CASRTGGTEAFF.

In its sample, this clone was seen a few times. V and J are TRBV20-1 and TRBJ2-7, with TRBD2 identical over 8 bases. Trimming removed 3 bases from V and 3 bases from J; junction bases left unmatched: 7. Looked up from germline, CDR1 is DFQATT and CDR2 is SNEGSKA (reference sequence). This CDR3 is 14 amino acids long. This chain's CDR3 is CSASGSGGNYEQYF. The DNA of the CDR3 is TGCAGTGCTAGTGGGAGCGGGGGTAACTACGAGCAGTACTTC.

V gene TRBV29-1 combines with J gene TRBJ2-1, with TRBD2 identical over 7 bases. In germline, CDR1 is SQVTM, CDR2 ANQGSEA. The V gene end was trimmed by 3 bases and the J gene end by 1 base; junction bases not matched to a gene: 3. This CDR3 region has 14 residues. The CDR3, as DNA: TGCAGCGTTGATTCGGGACTATCCTACAATGAGCAGTTCTTC. As protein: CSVDSGLSYNEQFF.

CDR3 bases: TGTGCCAGCAGTTCCTTAGGAGGGAATGGCTACACCTTC. Amino acids: CASSSLGGNGYTF. This chain connects TRBV27 to TRBJ1-2; D unresolved. Germline CDR1 is MNHEY and CDR2 is SMNVEV (reference sequence). V lost 4 bases and J 6 bases, leaving 12 bases between the germline ends. This CDR3 has 13 amino acids.

The chain combines TRBV4-1 with TRBJ2-5; TRBD2 aligns across 11 bases. Per germline, CDR1 MGHRA and CDR2 YSYEKL. The CDR3 runs 15 residues. V gave up 2 bases and J gave up 4 bases; unmatched junction bases: 3. The CDR3 loop reads CASSQLGLAGETQYF. The CDR3 coding sequence is TGCGCCAGCAGCCAACTTGGACTAGCGGGAGAGACCCAGTACTTC.

The CDR3: CASSAHPGQGGEKLFF. The CDR3 region has the DNA TGTGCCAGCAGTGCGCACCCGGGACAGGGCGGTGAAAAACTGTTTTTT. The chain recombines TRBV25-1 with TRBJ1-4, with TRBD1 matching 9 bases. Germline trimming cut 4 bases from V and 7 bases from J; bases unmatched to any gene: 10. Germline lookup yields CDR1 MGHDK and CDR2 SYGVNS. This CDR3 contains 16 residues.

V and J are TRBV28 and TRBJ1-5; 9 bases are shared with TRBD1. Germline-derived CDR1 and CDR2 are MDHEN and SYDVKM. J lost 7 bases, V lost 7 bases, and 11 bases had no gene match. The CDR3 covers 15 residues. The CDR3 is CASTPSQGARQPQHF. CDR3 DNA sequence: TGTGCCAGCACCCCGTCACAGGGGGCACGGCAGCCCCAGCATTTT.

The chain employs TRBV10-3 and TRBJ1-2; D unresolved. Between the trimmed V and J ends, which lost 4 bases and 7 bases, there was a span of 19 bases. The germline V gene has CDR1 ENHRY and CDR2 SYGVKD. CDR3 size: 15 residues. The CDR3 bases are TGTGCCATCAGTGCGTCAGTGTTTACTTCTGGTGGCTACACCTTC. As protein: CAISASVFTSGGYTF.

The CDR3 DNA is TGTGCCAGCAGTTTATCAAAAAGCGGGACCAATGAGCAGTTCTTC. It yields the protein CASSLSKSGTNEQFF. The V gene is TRBV27, the J gene TRBJ2-1, with 7 bases aligning to TRBD2. The V and J ends lost 0 bases and 6 bases, in that order; junction bases with no gene match: 5. The germline CDR1 and CDR2 sequences are MNHEY and SMNVEV (reference sequence). This CDR3 contains 15 residues.

This chain links TRBV21-1 with TRBJ1-4. TRBV21-1 is marked as a pseudogene. The CDR3 is 18 residues long. CDR3 residues: CASSKATKSSLKCGKLFF. CDR3 DNA: TGTGCCAGCAGCAAAGCTACGAAGAGCTCCCTTAAGTGCGGAAAACTGTTTTTT.

The V gene is TRBV6-6, the J gene TRBJ2-2, with TRBD2 matching 8 bases. This CDR3 spans 16 amino acids. The V segment lost 5 bases and the J segment 2 bases; nucleotides outside the gene matches: 7. CDR1 is MNHNY, CDR2 SVGAGI, per germline (reference sequence). The CDR3 loop is CASSTPGLGNTGELFF. In DNA, the CDR3 is TGTGCCAGCAGTACACCGGGACTAGGTAACACCGGGGAGCTGTTTTTT.

The rearrangement uses TRBV6-5 and TRBJ1-3; no clear D. The CDR3 contains 14 residues. The germline V gene encodes CDR1 MNHEY and CDR2 SVGAGI. Trimming shortened V by 7 bases and J by 3 bases, and 13 bases separated the two germline ends. This CDR3 reads CASTHSGSGNTIYF. The CDR3 DNA sequence: TGTGCCAGCACCCACAGCGGGAGTGGAAACACCATATATTTT.

The CDR3 reads CARSWEPSYNEQFF. Here the CDR3 DNA reads TGTGCCCGCTCATGGGAGCCCTCCTACAATGAGCAGTTCTTC. The chain uses TRBV9 and TRBJ2-1; possibly TRBD2 for D (5 bases). V was pared by 10 bases and J by 0 bases, with 14 bases between. CDR1 and CDR2 from the germline V gene are SGDLS and YYNGEE. The CDR3 has 14 amino acids.

This clone has more than one count but fewer than ten. CDR3 DNA: TGTGCCAGCAGTGGTGGACCGGGGTTGCAGTATTTT. Protein: CASSGGPGLQYF. V is TRBV2 and J is TRBJ2-3, with D perhaps TRBD2 (5 bases). V lost 4 bases, J lost 11 bases, and 13 bases lay in between. CDR1 is SNHLY, CDR2 FYNNEI, per germline. The CDR3 is made up of 12 amino acids. The entire variable domain, with the rest obtained from reference TRBV2 and TRBJ2-3, is as follows: EPEVTQTPSHQVTQMGQEVILRCVPISNHLYFYWYRQILGQKVEFLVSFYNNEISEKSEIFDDQFSVERPDGSNFTLKIRSTKLEDSAMYFCASSGGPGLQYFGPGTRLTVL.

The genes are TRBV4-1 and TRBJ2-7; 8 bases line up with TRBD2. This CDR3 comprises 15 residues. With 2 bases clipped from V and 2 bases from J, the junction kept 5 bases outside the gene matches. Looked up from germline, CDR1 is MGHRA and CDR2 is YSYEKL. The CDR3 region is CASSQIAGGPYEQYF. In nucleotides, the CDR3 is TGCGCCAGCAGCCAAATTGCGGGAGGCCCCTACGAGCAGTACTTC.

The V and J genes are TRBV5-6 and TRBJ2-5; 10 positions match TRBD2. The V segment lost 4 bases and the J segment 2 bases; nucleotides outside the gene matches: 5. The germline V gene encodes CDR1 SGHDT and CDR2 YYEEEE. This CDR3 region has 15 residues. This chain's CDR3 is CASSRQTSGQETQYF. The DNA for the CDR3 is TGTGCCAGCAGCCGACAGACTAGCGGGCAAGAGACCCAGTACTTC. The whole variable domain, filled in from reference TRBV5-6 and TRBJ2-5, reads DAGVTQSPTHLIKTRGQQVTLRCSPKSGHDTVSWYQQALGQGPQFIFQYYEEEERQRGNFPDRFSGHQFPNYSSELNVNALLLGDSALYLCASSRQTSGQETQYFGPGTRLLVL.

This clone was detected only once. The V and J genes are TRBV29-1 and TRBJ1-1, with a weak D call TRBD1 (6 bases). The V end was cut by 4 bases, the J end by 3 bases, with 12 bases between. CDR1 is SQVTM, CDR2 ANQGSEA, per germline. The CDR3 totals 13 residues. The CDR3 DNA reads TGCAGCGTTGGTAGGGGGTTAGACACTGAAGCTTTCTTT. This sequence encodes CSVGRGLDTEAFF. Combining the CDR3 with reference TRBV29-1 and TRBJ1-1 gives the whole variable domain SAVISQKPSRDICQRGTSLTIQCQVDSQVTMMFWYRQQPGQSLTLIATANQGSEATYESGFVIDKFPISRPNLTFSTLTVSNMSPEDSSIYLCSVGRGLDTEAFFGQGTRLTVV.

This chain uses TRBV9 with TRBJ1-2; D is unclear. V was pared by 1 base and J by 13 bases, with 14 bases between. The CDR3 extends over 12 amino acids. Germline-derived CDR1 and CDR2 are SGDLS and YYNGEE. The CDR3, as DNA: TGTGCCAGCAGCGTAAGTCAGAGGGATTTCACCTTC. Its translation is CASSVSQRDFTF.

The chain carries TRBV19 and TRBJ2-2; no clear D gene. V lost 7 bases and J lost 9, with 21 bases in between. The CDR3 has 15 residues. The germline CDR1 and CDR2 sequences are LNHDA and SQIVND (reference sequence). CDR3 in DNA: TGTGCCAGTACGATGAAAAGCCCTTACGGGTGGGAGCTGTTTTTT. Protein product: CASTMKSPYGWELFF.

The rearrangement uses TRBV18 and TRBJ2-6; 8 nucleotides align to TRBD1. CDR1 is KGHSH and CDR2 is LQKENI in the germline V gene. The J segment lost 0 bases and the V segment lost 0 bases, leaving 7 bases of the junction unmatched. The length of the CDR3 is 19 residues. The CDR3 region has the DNA TGTGCCAGCTCACCACCGTCGGGACAGGCACTCTCTGGGGCCAACGTCCTGACTTTC. It translates to CASSPPSGQALSGANVLTF.

The CDR3 reads CASGGDGGASNEQFF. The CDR3 coding sequence is TGTGCTAGTGGCGGAGACGGGGGGGCCTCGAATGAGCAGTTCTTC. This rearrangement joins TRBV12-5 to TRBJ2-1; 8 bases are shared with TRBD2. The V gene's germline CDR1 is LGHNT and CDR2 FRNRAP. The CDR3 loop spans 15 amino acids. The ends lost 6 bases at V and 7 bases at J; junction bases unmatched: 11.

This chain connects TRBV18 to TRBJ2-6; D possibly corresponds to TRBD1 (6 bases). Germline V gene lookup returns CDR1 KGHSH and CDR2 LQKENI. Trimming cost V 1 base and J 4 bases, with 20 bases left between them. The CDR3 has 19 residues. CDR3 in DNA: TGTGCCAGCTCACCACGTACGACAGGCACTTTGGGAGGGGCCAACGTCCTGACTTTC. Its protein is CASSPRTTGTLGGANVLTF.

The chain carries TRBV2 and TRBJ1-4; no reliable D call. Trimming took off 0 bases at V and 9 bases at J, with 8 bases between the two ends. Germline assignment: CDR1 SNHLY and CDR2 FYNNEI. CDR3 length: 13 amino acids. In DNA, the CDR3 is TGTGCCAGCAGTGAAGCGGTACAGCAAAAACTGTTTTTT. Translated, it gives CASSEAVQQKLFF.